This note documents a single TCR beta chain sequence. Its antigen is unknown. The sample is drawn from a study of cytomegalovirus exposure and HLA in healthy donors. Study context: In a previous analysis, 110 million or so unique TCR beta sequences were found from 150 million to 200 million T cells.

PCR involved 60 Vbeta and 13 Jbeta primers. Here immunoSEQ multiplex PCR was the method, and the copy in TCRdb shows in-frame clones only, minus some. The sample contains 150,000 to 200,000 clones, approximately 81% of which appear only once. V lost 5 bases, J lost 7 bases, and 6 bases stayed unmatched. Per germline, CDR1 MNHEY and CDR2 SMNVEV (reference sequence). The CDR3 length is 13 residues. Study observations and caveats: Several top significant clusters appeared, in a later analysis, to be linked to common viral pathogens. Most subjects' HLA-A and HLA-B alleles were reportedly predicted from TCR beta sequences. No immune exposure information besides CMV serostatus was available.

The chain has TRBV27 and TRBJ1-2; 8 nucleotides agree with TRBD1. This clonotype was obtained from a man aged 18-30 years in good health and CMV-seropositive. Sequencing was carried out using PBMCs. The CDR3 loop reads CASSAGQGPGYTF. In DNA, the CDR3 is TGTGCCAGCAGTGCCGGACAGGGTCCTGGCTACACCTTC.